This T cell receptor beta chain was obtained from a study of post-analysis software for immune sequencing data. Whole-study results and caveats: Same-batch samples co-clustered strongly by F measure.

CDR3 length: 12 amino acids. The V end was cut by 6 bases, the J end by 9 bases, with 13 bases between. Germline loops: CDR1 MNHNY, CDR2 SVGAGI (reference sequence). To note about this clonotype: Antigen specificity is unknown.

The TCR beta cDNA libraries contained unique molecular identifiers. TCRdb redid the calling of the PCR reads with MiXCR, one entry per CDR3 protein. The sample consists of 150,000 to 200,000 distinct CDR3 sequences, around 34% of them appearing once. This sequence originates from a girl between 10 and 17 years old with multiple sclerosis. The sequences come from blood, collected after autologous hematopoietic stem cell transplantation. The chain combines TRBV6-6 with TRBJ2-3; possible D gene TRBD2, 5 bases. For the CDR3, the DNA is TGTGCCAGCAGCACCCCGGGGAAGACGCAGTATTTT. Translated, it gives CASSTPGKTQYF.